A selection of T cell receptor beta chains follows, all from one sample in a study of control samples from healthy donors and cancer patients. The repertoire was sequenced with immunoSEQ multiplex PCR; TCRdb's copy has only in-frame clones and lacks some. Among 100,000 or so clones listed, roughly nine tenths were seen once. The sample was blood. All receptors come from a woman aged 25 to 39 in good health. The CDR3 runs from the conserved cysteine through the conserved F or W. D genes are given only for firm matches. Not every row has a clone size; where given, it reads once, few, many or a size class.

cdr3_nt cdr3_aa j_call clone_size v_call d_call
TGTGCCAGCAGTGCCCACAGGGATGGCTACACCTTC CASSAHRDGYTF TRBJ1-2 few TRBV12-3/TRBV12-4 NA
TGTGCCAGCAGTTATCCGCCGGGACAGGGGGTTACAGATACGCAGTATTTT CASSYPPGQGVTDTQYF TRBJ2-3 NA TRBV27 TRBD1
TGTGCCAGCACCTTGACAGGGGAAAACACTGAAGCTTTCTTT CASTLTGENTEAFF TRBJ1-1 once TRBV5-7 TRBD1
TGTGCCAGCAGTGGTCAACAGGGGGCGCTAGGAGAGACCCAGTACTTC CASSGQQGALGETQYF TRBJ2-5 few TRBV6-6 TRBD1
TGTGCCAGCAAAGGGGCGGCGCGGGAAAAACTGTTTTTT CASKGAAREKLFF TRBJ1-4 once TRBV28 NA
TGTGCCAGCAGCAGCGGGGGAAGCTACACCTTC CASSSGGSYTF TRBJ1-2 NA TRBV27 NA
TGTGCCAGCAGCGTAGTAGAGCGGGGGCTGACTGGGGCCAACGTCCTGACTTTC CASSVVERGLTGANVLTF TRBJ2-6 once TRBV9 TRBD2
TGTGCCAGCAGCCCCCATCACGAGCAGTACTTC CASSPHHEQYF TRBJ2-7 NA TRBV13 NA
TGTGCCAGCAGCCAATTTCCGGGAGGGCCCCACGAGCAGTACTTC CASSQFPGGPHEQYF TRBJ2-7 NA TRBV3-1/TRBV3-2 TRBD2
TGTGCCAGCAGCCATTGGGGCGGGGGCCCCACAGATACGCAGTATTTT CASSHWGGGPTDTQYF TRBJ2-3 NA TRBV5-6 NA
TGTGCCAGCACTACGGACGGGACCAATCAGCCCCAGCATTTT CASTTDGTNQPQHF TRBJ1-5 NA TRBV28 NA